The 10 T cell receptor beta chains in this list originate from one sample, sequenced in a study of molecular identifiers for immune sequencing clone quantification (dated by TCRdb to the late 2010s). Receptor libraries were prepared by PCR. The sample was run on an Illumina HiSeq 4000. Using fastp at Q25 and MiXCR, TCRdb reprocessed the public reads and kept productive beta chains. Rows with a matching CDR3 protein are joined into one entry that keeps the most common DNA and genes. The sample contains 550,000 to 750,000 distinct CDR3 sequences, approximately 20% of them found a single time. Roughly 0.85% of the sample comes from the top ten. Sequenced: naive CD8+ T cells from blood, with Jurkat cell RNA spiked in. What the cell subset or site label conveys for this sample: FACS-sorted CD8+CD4-CCR7+CD45RA+ naive T cells. The receptors originated from a human donor in good health. Some libraries in this study had Jurkat cell RNA spiked in.

This clonotype was detected a few times. V gene TRBV6-2 or TRBV6-3 combines with J gene TRBJ2-1; the match to TRBD2 covers 12 bases. V was pared by 6 bases and J by 6 bases, with 18 bases of the junction left unmatched. In germline, CDR1 is MNHEY, CDR2 SVGEGT. The CDR3 is 19 residues long. CDR3 residues: CASRTPLTSGSPGGNEQFF. CDR3 bases: TGTGCCAGCAGAACACCCTTGACTAGCGGGAGCCCGGGGGGCAATGAGCAGTTCTTC.

A remark on this clonotype: A read error is possible here, since a much larger clone lies one base away. This chain connects TRBV19 to TRBJ1-2; D is undetermined. V lost 1 base and J 4 bases, leaving 16 bases between the germline ends. CDR3 length: 16 residues. Germline V CDR1 and CDR2: LNHDA, SQIVND (reference sequence). The chain's CDR3 is CASSIALWSSAYGYTF. In DNA form, the CDR3 reads TGTGCCAGTAGTATAGCCCTGTGGAGCTCCGCCTATGGCTACACCTTC.

CDR3 nucleotides: TGTGCCAGCAGCCCTCTGCGGGGGAAGGGAACGCAGTATTTT. Its protein product is CASSPLRGKGTQYF. The V gene is TRBV14, the J gene TRBJ2-3; 7 nucleotides line up with TRBD2. Per the germline V gene, CDR1 is SGHDN and CDR2 is FVKESK. V was pared by 4 bases and J by 9 bases, with 10 bases of the junction left unmatched. The length of the CDR3 is 14 residues.

This clonotype was seen repeatedly, ten times or more. The V and J genes are TRBV9 and TRBJ1-1; D remains unclear. CDR3 size: 14 residues. The germline V and J ends were trimmed by 3 bases and 0 bases, with 9 bases remaining between them. Germline-derived CDR1 and CDR2 are SGDLS and YYNGEE. The CDR3 region is CASSAANMNTEAFF. As DNA, the CDR3 is TGTGCCAGCAGCGCAGCGAACATGAACACTGAAGCTTTCTTT.

This clonotype was counted only a few times. The chain recombines TRBV30 with TRBJ1-1; TRBD1 might be the D (5 bases). CDR3 length: 11 amino acids. Per the germline V gene, CDR1 is GTSNPN and CDR2 is SVGIG (reference sequence). Trimming left V 2 bases short and J 11 bases short, with 12 bases between. CDR3 coding DNA: TGTGCCTGGAGTAACAGGTTCATTGCTTTCTTT. It encodes CAWSNRFIAFF. Together with reference TRBV30 and TRBJ1-1, the CDR3 gives the full variable domain: SQTIHQWPATLVQPVGSPLSLECTVEGTSNPNLYWYRQAAGRGLQLLFYSVGIGQISSEVPQNLSASRPQDRQFILSSKKLLLSDSGFYLCAWSNRFIAFFGQGTRLTVV.

On this clonotype: This may come from a read error, since a much larger clone is one base off. The chain has TRBV13 and TRBJ2-3; possible D gene TRBD1, 5 bases. Matching the DNA end better, TRBJ1-5 makes the J call doubtful. CDR1 PRHDT and CDR2 FYEKMQ come from the germline V gene (reference sequence). The CDR3 is made up of 16 amino acids. The CDR3 DNA is TGTGCCAGCAGCTTAAGCGCCCAAGACAGTGCAGATACGCAGCATTTT. It codes for CASSLSAQDSADTQHF.

Notes on this clonotype: A junction end diverges from the germline sequence, so it may reflect a read error. This chain connects TRBV20-1 to TRBJ2-7; 12 nucleotides line up with TRBD2. This CDR3 has 13 residues. Germline CDR1 is DFQATT and CDR2 is SNEGSKA (reference sequence). This chain's CDR3 is CNADGLAGYEQYF. The CDR3 region has the DNA TGCAATGCTGACGGACTAGCGGGATACGAGCAGTACTTC.

This clonotype was observed at least ten times. The chain couples TRBV19 to TRBJ1-1; D gene ambiguous. The germline CDR1 and CDR2 sequences are LNHDA and SQIVND (reference sequence). The CDR3 runs to 13 residues. V gave up 3 bases and J gave up 1 base, with 6 bases separating them. In DNA, the CDR3 is TGTGCCAGTAGTATGAGCCCGAACACTGAAGCTTTCTTT. Protein product: CASSMSPNTEAFF.

This rearrangement joins TRBV12-3 or TRBV12-4 to TRBJ2-5; 7 nucleotides agree with TRBD2. The J segment lost 3 bases and the V segment lost 5 bases, leaving 3 bases of the junction unmatched. This CDR3 spans 13 amino acids. The CDR3 here is CASSHAGEETQYF. The CDR3 DNA is TGTGCCAGCAGTCACGCGGGGGAAGAGACCCAGTACTTC.

This clonotype turned up a few times. The chain links TRBV9 to TRBJ1-6; D is unclear. The CDR3 contains 11 residues. With 3 bases removed from V and 7 bases from J, the gap between germline ends came to 2 bases. Germline CDR1 SGDLS, CDR2 YYNGEE. CDR3 nucleotide sequence: TGTGCCAGCAGCGCAAATTCACCCCTCCACTTT. It is translated as CASSANSPLHF.